These 13 T cell receptor beta chains share one sample of origin, sequenced in a study of blood T cell repertoires in COVID-19. This table comes from immunoSEQ multiplex PCR, and its TCRdb copy is limited to in-frame clones, with some not included. The table records 300,000 to 400,000 clones, roughly nine tenths of them present only once. Sequenced sample: PBMCs or T cells enriched from blood (not recorded which). These receptors were obtained from a man younger than 35 who had recovered from COVID-19.

The chain recombines TRBV5-1 with TRBJ2-3, with 10 nucleotides matching TRBD2. With V trimmed by 1 base and J by 5 bases, 4 bases remained unmatched. The CDR3 spans 15 residues. The V gene's germline CDR1 is SGHRS and CDR2 YFSETQ. The CDR3 is CASSLLAGEVDTQYF. CDR3 bases: TGCGCCAGCAGCTTGCTAGCGGGAGAGGTAGATACGCAGTATTTT.

This rearrangement joins TRBV5-6 to TRBJ1-5, with D maybe TRBD1 (6 bases). This CDR3 region has 15 residues. Trimming removed 0 bases from V and 8 bases from J, with 15 bases in between. The germline V gene has CDR1 SGHDT and CDR2 YYEEEE. Here the CDR3 reads CASSLGGGAPEPQHF. The CDR3, as DNA: TGTGCCAGCAGCTTGGGAGGGGGGGCCCCGGAGCCCCAGCATTTT.

The rearrangement uses TRBV20-1 and TRBJ2-3; TRBD2 matches 9 bases. Germline assignment: CDR1 DFQATT and CDR2 SNEGSKA (reference sequence). The length of the CDR3 is 15 residues. V trimming: 6 bases; J trimming: 5 bases; junction bases outside the gene matches: 12. The CDR3 reads CSASRASGTVDTQYF. As DNA, the CDR3 is TGCAGTGCAAGTAGGGCTAGCGGGACGGTAGATACGCAGTATTTT.

The V and J genes are TRBV2 and TRBJ2-7; the match to TRBD2 covers 7 bases. V lost 7 bases to trimming and J lost 3 bases; unmatched junction nucleotides: 12. The germline CDR1 and CDR2 sequences are SNHLY and FYNNEI. The CDR3 is made up of 15 amino acids. DNA of the CDR3: TGTGCCAGCAATCCGGGGGGTACTACTCACTACGAGCAGTACTTC. Its protein is CASNPGGTTHYEQYF.

V usage is TRBV6-6 and J usage is TRBJ2-7, with a weak D call TRBD1 (5 bases). V was pared by 5 bases and J by 2 bases, with 10 bases between. Germline V gives CDR1 MNHNY, CDR2 SVGAGI (reference sequence). This CDR3 has 13 residues. Here the CDR3 DNA reads TGTGCCAGCAGTGCCCCAGGGACCTACGAGCAGTACTTC. It yields the protein CASSAPGTYEQYF.

The CDR3 here is CASSTGKNSNQPQHF. Written as DNA, the CDR3 is TGTGCCAGCTCTACAGGGAAAAATAGCAATCAGCCCCAGCATTTT. The chain combines TRBV6-4 with TRBJ1-5, with a possible D match to TRBD1 (6 bases). With 8 bases removed from V and 0 bases from J, the gap between germline ends came to 14 bases. This CDR3 is built from 15 residues. Per germline, CDR1 MRHNA and CDR2 SNTAGT.

V is TRBV5-1 and J is TRBJ2-1; 13 nucleotides match TRBD2. J lost 15 bases, V lost 7 bases, and 10 bases had no gene match. Germline V lookup: CDR1 SGHRS, CDR2 YFSETQ. This CDR3 has 13 amino acids. CDR3 region: CASALAGGPGPFF. The CDR3 nucleotides read TGCGCCAGCGCACTAGCGGGGGGGCCGGGTCCGTTCTTC.

This chain uses TRBV5-1 with TRBJ2-7; 10 positions match TRBD1. The CDR3 totals 14 residues. Germline lookup yields CDR1 SGHRS and CDR2 YFSETQ. V gave up 7 bases and J gave up 5 bases; unmatched junction bases: 9. The CDR3 spells CASSSTGGKDEQYF. The CDR3 DNA follows: TGCGCCAGCTCTTCGACAGGGGGCAAGGACGAGCAGTACTTC.

The V call is TRBV6-5, the J call TRBJ2-2, with TRBD1 identical over 8 bases. V dropped 6 bases and J dropped 3; count of bases not matched to a gene: 6. Germline CDR1 MNHEY, CDR2 SVGAGI. This CDR3 contains 15 residues. CDR3: CASRDRAGDTGELFF. Written as DNA, the CDR3 is TGTGCCAGCAGGGACAGGGCCGGGGACACCGGGGAGCTGTTTTTT.

The chain carries TRBV4-2 and TRBJ2-1; 13 positions agree with TRBD2. The J segment lost 2 bases and the V segment lost 3 bases, leaving 7 bases of the junction unmatched. Germline V gene lookup returns CDR1 LGHNA and CDR2 YNFKEQ. CDR3 length: 18 amino acids. The CDR3 sequence is CASSHDPGTSGTYNEQFF. The CDR3 DNA reads TGTGCCAGCAGCCATGACCCCGGGACTAGCGGGACCTACAATGAGCAGTTCTTC.

This chain connects TRBV7-6 to TRBJ2-2; perhaps TRBD2 as D (6 bases). The CDR3 totals 13 residues. V was trimmed by 3 bases and J by 13 bases, leaving 15 bases between them. Germline CDR1 reads SGHVS; CDR2 reads FNYEAQ. Here the CDR3 reads CASSFSGGGSLFF. Here the CDR3 DNA reads TGTGCCAGCAGCTTTTCGGGTGGGGGGTCGCTGTTTTTT.

The CDR3 nucleotides are TGCAGTGCTAGTGGGCTAGCGGGGACAAGCACAGATACGCAGTATTTT. It specifies CSASGLAGTSTDTQYF. The chain recombines TRBV20-1 with TRBJ2-3, with 9 positions matching TRBD2. With V trimmed by 3 bases and J by 0 bases, 7 bases remained unmatched. This CDR3 spans 16 amino acids. Germline V lookup: CDR1 DFQATT, CDR2 SNEGSKA (reference sequence).

The chain employs TRBV19 and TRBJ1-5, with D possibly being TRBD1 (6 bases). Germline V lookup: CDR1 LNHDA, CDR2 SQIVND (reference sequence). The CDR3 is 17 amino acids. Deletions cut 6 bases from V and 2 bases from J, with 20 bases between. CDR3 loop: CASRTGNALVGNQPQHF. In DNA form, the CDR3 reads TGTGCCAGTAGAACAGGGAACGCTCTAGTTGGCAATCAGCCCCAGCATTTT.